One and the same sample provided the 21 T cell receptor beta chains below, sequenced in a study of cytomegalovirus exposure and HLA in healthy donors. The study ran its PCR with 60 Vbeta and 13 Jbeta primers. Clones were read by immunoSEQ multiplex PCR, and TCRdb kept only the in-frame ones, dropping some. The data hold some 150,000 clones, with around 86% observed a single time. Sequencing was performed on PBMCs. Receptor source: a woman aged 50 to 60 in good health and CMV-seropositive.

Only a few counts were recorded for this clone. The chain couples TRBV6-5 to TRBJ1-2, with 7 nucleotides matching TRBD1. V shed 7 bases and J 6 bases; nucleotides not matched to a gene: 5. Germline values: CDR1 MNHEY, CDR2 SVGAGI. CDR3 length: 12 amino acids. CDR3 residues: CASTDRVHGYTF. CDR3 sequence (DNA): TGTGCCAGCACCGACAGGGTCCATGGCTACACCTTC.

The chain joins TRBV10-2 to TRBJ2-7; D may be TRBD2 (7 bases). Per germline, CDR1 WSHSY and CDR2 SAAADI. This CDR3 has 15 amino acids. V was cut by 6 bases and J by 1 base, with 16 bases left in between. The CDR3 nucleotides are TGCGCCAGCAGCCCGACGGGGGGCCCTTCCTACGAGCAGTACTTC. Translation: CASSPTGGPSYEQYF.

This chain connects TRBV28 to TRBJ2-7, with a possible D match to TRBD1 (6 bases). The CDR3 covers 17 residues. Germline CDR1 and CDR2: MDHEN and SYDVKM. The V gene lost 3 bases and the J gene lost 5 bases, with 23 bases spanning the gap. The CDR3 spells CASSFLPGHNLRNEQYF. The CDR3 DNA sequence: TGTGCCAGCAGTTTCCTACCGGGACACAACCTTCGGAACGAGCAGTACTTC.

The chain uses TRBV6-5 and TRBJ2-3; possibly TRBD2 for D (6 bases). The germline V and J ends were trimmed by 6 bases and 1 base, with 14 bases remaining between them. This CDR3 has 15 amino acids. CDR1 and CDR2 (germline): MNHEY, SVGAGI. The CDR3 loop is CASSRQAGGTDTQYF. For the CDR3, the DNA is TGTGCCAGCAGCCGACAAGCGGGCGGCACAGATACGCAGTATTTT.

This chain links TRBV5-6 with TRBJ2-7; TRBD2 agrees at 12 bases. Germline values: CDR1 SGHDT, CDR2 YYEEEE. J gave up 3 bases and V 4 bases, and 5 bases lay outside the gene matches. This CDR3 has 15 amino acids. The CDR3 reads CASSAQTSGGYEQYF. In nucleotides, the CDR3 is TGTGCCAGCAGCGCCCAGACTAGCGGGGGCTACGAGCAGTACTTC.

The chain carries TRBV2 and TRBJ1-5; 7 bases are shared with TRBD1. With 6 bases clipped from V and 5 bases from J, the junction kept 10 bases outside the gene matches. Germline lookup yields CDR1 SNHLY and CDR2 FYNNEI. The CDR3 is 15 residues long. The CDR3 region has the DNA TGTGCCAGCAGCACAGGGGCTGGCAGGGATCAGCCCCAGCATTTT. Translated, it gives CASSTGAGRDQPQHF. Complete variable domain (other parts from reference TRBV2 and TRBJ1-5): EPEVTQTPSHQVTQMGQEVILRCVPISNHLYFYWYRQILGQKVEFLVSFYNNEISEKSEIFDDQFSVERPDGSNFTLKIRSTKLEDSAMYFCASSTGAGRDQPQHFGDGTRLSIL.

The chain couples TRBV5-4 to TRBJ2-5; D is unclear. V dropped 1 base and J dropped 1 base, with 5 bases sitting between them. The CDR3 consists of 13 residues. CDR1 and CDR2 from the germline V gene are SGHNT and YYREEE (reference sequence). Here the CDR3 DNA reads TGTGCCAGCAGCTTGCGGGTCCAAGAGACCCAGTACTTC. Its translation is CASSLRVQETQYF.

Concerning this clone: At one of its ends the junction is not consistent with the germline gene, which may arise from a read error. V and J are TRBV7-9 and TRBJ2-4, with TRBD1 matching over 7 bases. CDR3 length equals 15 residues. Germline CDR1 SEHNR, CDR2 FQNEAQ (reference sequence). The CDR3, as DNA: TGTGCCAGCAGTTATGCCGGGACAGAGAAAAACAGTCAGTACTTC. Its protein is CASSYAGTEKNSQYF.

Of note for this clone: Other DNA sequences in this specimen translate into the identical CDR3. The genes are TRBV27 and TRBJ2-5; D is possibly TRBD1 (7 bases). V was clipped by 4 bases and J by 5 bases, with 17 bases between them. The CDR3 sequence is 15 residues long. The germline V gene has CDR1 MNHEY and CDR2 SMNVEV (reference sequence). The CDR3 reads CASSSWTGGFETQYF. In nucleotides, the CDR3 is TGTGCCAGCAGTTCCTGGACAGGAGGGTTTGAGACCCAGTACTTC.

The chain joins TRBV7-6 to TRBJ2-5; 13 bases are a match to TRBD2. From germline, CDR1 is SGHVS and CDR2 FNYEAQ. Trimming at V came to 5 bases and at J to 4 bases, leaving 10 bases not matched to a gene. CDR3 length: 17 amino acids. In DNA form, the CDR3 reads TGTGCCAGCAGCCCCTGGACTAGCGGGGGAGCAGGAGAGACCCAGTACTTC. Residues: CASSPWTSGGAGETQYF.

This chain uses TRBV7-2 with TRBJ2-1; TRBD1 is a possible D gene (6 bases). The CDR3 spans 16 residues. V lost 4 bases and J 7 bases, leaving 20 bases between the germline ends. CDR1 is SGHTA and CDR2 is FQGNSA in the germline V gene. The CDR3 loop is CASSSFPRGSRNEQFF. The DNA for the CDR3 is TGTGCCAGCAGCTCCTTTCCGAGGGGGTCCAGGAATGAGCAGTTCTTC.

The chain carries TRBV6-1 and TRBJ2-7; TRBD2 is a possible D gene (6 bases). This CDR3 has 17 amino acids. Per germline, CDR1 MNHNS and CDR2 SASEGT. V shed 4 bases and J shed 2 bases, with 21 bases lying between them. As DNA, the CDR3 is TGTGCCAGCAGTGTAGGTCCCTCGGCGGGGACCACCTACGAGCAGTACTTC. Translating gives CASSVGPSAGTTYEQYF.

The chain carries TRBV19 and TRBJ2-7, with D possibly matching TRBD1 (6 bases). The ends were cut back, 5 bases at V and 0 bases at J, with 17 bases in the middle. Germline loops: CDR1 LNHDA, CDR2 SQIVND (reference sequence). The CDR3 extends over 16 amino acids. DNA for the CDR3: TGTGCCAGTAGTCCGGACAGTTTTTTAAGCTCCTACGAGCAGTACTTC. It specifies CASSPDSFLSSYEQYF.

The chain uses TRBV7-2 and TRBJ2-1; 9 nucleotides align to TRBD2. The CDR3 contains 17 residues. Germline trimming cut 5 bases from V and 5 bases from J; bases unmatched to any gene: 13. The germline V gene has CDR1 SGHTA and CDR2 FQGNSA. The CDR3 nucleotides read TGTGCCAGCAGCCCTGGGAGATTAGCGGGGGCCGACAATGAGCAGTTCTTC. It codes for CASSPGRLAGADNEQFF.

The CDR3 region is CASSQFQGAVQPQHF. The CDR3 DNA reads TGCGCCAGCAGCCAGTTCCAGGGGGCAGTTCAGCCCCAGCATTTT. The rearrangement uses TRBV4-1 and TRBJ1-5; 8 bases map to TRBD1. The CDR3 loop spans 15 amino acids. Germline values: CDR1 MGHRA, CDR2 YSYEKL. V was clipped by 3 bases and J by 6 bases; unmatched bases: 7.

The CDR3: CASSPPNQGRITEAFF. In DNA form, the CDR3 reads TGTGCCAGCTCACCACCGAATCAGGGTAGAATCACTGAAGCTTTCTTT. This chain connects TRBV18 to TRBJ1-1; D perhaps matches TRBD1 (5 bases). V was clipped by 0 bases and J by 4 bases, with 15 bases between them. The CDR3 runs to 16 residues. Germline CDR1 and CDR2: KGHSH and LQKENI.

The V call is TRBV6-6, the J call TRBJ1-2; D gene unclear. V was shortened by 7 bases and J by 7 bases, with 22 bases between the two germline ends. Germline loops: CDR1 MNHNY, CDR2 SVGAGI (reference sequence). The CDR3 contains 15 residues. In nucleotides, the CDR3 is TGTGCCAGCACTACTATCGGGTCCCTAATGGGTGGCTACACCTTC. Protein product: CASTTIGSLMGGYTF.

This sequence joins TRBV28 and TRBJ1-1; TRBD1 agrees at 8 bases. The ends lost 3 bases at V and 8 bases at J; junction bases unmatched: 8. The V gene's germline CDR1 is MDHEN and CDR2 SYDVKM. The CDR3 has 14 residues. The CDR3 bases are TGTGCCAGCAGTTTGACAGGGGTAACACGAGAAGCTTTCTTT. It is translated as CASSLTGVTREAFF.

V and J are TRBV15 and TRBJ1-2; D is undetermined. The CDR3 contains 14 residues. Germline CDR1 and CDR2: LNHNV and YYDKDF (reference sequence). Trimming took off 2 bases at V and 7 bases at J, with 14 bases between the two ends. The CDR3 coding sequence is TGTGCCACCAGCAGACCCAACCCAACGGGTGGCTACACCTTC. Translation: CATSRPNPTGGYTF.

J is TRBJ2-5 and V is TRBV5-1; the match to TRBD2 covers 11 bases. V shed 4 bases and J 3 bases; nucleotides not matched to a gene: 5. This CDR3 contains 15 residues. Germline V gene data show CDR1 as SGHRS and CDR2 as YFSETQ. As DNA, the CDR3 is TGCGCCAGCAGCGTTAGCGGGGGGGCCGAAGAGACCCAGTACTTC. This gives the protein CASSVSGGAEETQYF. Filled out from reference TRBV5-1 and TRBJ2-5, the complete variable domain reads KAGVTQTPRYLIKTRGQQVTLSCSPISGHRSVSWYQQTPGQGLQFLFEYFSETQRNKGNFPGRFSGRQFSNSRSEMNVSTLELGDSALYLCASSVSGGAEETQYFGPGTRLLVL.

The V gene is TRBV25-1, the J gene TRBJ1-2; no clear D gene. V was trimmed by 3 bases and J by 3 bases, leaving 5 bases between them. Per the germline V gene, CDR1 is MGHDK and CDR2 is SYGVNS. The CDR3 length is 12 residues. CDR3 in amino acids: CASSELDYGYTF. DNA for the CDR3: TGTGCCAGCAGTGAGTTAGACTATGGCTACACCTTC.